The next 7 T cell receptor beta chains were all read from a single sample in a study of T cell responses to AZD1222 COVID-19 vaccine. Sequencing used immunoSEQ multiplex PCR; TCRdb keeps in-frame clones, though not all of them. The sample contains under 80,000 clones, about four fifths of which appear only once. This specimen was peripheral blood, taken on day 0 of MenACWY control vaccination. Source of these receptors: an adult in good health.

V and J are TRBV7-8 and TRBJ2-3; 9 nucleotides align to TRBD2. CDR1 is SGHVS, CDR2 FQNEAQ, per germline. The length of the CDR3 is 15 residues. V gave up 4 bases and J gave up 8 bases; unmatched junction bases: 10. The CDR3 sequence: CASSSLAGAGGTQYF. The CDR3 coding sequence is TGTGCCAGCAGCTCTTTAGCGGGGGCTGGGGGTACGCAGTATTTT.

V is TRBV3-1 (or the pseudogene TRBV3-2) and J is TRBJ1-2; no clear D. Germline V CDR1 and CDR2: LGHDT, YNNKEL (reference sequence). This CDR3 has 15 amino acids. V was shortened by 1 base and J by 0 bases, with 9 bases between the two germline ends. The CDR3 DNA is TGTGCCAGCAGCCAAGGCATCCAGGCTAACTATGGCTACACCTTC. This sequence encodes CASSQGIQANYGYTF.

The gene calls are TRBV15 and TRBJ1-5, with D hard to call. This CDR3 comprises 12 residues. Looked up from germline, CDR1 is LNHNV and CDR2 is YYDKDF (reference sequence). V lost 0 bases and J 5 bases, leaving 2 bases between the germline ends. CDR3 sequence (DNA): TGTGCCACCAGCAGAGATTATCAGCCCCAGCATTTT. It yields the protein CATSRDYQPQHF.

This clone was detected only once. The DNA of the CDR3 is TGCGCCAGCAGCCAAGCTGGACAGGCAAATGAAAAACTGTTTTTT. Translating gives CASSQAGQANEKLFF. The chain is built from TRBV4-1 and TRBJ1-4; 7 bases align to TRBD1. The CDR3 consists of 15 residues. The germline gives CDR1 MGHRA, CDR2 YSYEKL. J was trimmed by 5 bases and V by 1 base; bases with no gene match: 4.

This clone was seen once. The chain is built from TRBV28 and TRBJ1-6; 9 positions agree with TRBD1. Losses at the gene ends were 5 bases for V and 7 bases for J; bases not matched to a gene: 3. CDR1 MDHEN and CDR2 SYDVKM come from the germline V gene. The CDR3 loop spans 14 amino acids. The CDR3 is CASSTGGLNSPLHF. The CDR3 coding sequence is TGTGCCAGCAGTACAGGGGGCCTAAATTCACCCCTCCACTTT. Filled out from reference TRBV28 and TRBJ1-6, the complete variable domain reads DVKVTQSSRYLVKRTGEKVFLECVQDMDHENMFWYRQDPGLGLRLIYFSYDVKMKEKGDIPEGYSVSREKKERFSLILESASTNQTSMYLCASSTGGLNSPLHFGNGTRLTVT.

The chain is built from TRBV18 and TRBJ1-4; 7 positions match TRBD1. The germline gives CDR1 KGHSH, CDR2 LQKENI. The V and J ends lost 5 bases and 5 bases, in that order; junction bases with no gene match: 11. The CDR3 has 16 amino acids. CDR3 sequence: CASSSQRQGPNEKLFF. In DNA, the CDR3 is TGTGCCAGCTCATCCCAAAGACAGGGACCGAATGAAAAACTGTTTTTT.

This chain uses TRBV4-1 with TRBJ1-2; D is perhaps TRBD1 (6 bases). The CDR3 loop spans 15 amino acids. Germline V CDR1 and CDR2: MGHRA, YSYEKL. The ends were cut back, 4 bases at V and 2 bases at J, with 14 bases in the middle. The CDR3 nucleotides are TGCGCCAGCAGCCTTACAGGGTCCGAGAACTATGGCTACACCTTC. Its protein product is CASSLTGSENYGYTF.